These 24 T cell receptor beta chains were all obtained from the same sample, sequenced in a study of blood T cell repertoires in COVID-19. Profiling relied on immunoSEQ multiplex PCR, and the TCRdb table lists in-frame clones only, not all of them. The sample has tens of thousands of clones; 82% are singletons. The sample taken for sequencing was peripheral blood. The receptors were gathered from a woman of 80 years or more with acute or convalescent COVID-19.

The chain couples TRBV6-5 to TRBJ1-1; D is unclear. Trimming removed 4 bases from V and 10 bases from J, with 13 bases in between. CDR3 length: 12 residues. The germline V gene has CDR1 MNHEY and CDR2 SVGAGI. The CDR3 sequence is CASSLRGEGAFF. The CDR3 DNA reads TGTGCCAGCAGTTTACGGGGTGAAGGAGCTTTCTTT.

The V gene is TRBV19, the J gene TRBJ1-4, with 9 bases aligning to TRBD1. The V gene's germline CDR1 is LNHDA and CDR2 SQIVND (reference sequence). The V and J ends lost 4 bases and 0 bases, in that order; junction bases with no gene match: 6. There are 17 residues in the CDR3. The CDR3 here is CASSKQGAGTTNEKLFF. DNA for the CDR3: TGTGCCAGTAGTAAACAGGGGGCAGGGACAACTAATGAAAAACTGTTTTTT.

This chain connects TRBV28 to TRBJ1-5, with unresolved D. With 1 base removed from V and 2 bases from J, the gap between germline ends came to 12 bases. CDR1 is MDHEN and CDR2 is SYDVKM in the germline V gene. The CDR3 is made up of 16 amino acids. CDR3 sequence: CASSLFLNSGNQPQHF. The CDR3 DNA reads as TGTGCCAGCAGTTTATTTCTTAATAGCGGCAATCAGCCCCAGCATTTT.

The V call is TRBV6-5, the J call TRBJ2-7, with 8 bases that match TRBD1. The CDR3 runs 14 residues. Germline V CDR1 and CDR2: MNHEY, SVGAGI. After removal of 5 bases from V and 4 bases from J, the junction contained 7 bases not matched to a gene. DNA of the CDR3: TGTGCCAGCAGTCCTATCACAGGGGGGTACGAGCAGTACTTC. As protein: CASSPITGGYEQYF.

The DNA for the CDR3 is TGTGCTAGTGGTCCCGGGGGGGGACAGGGGAATTACGAGCAGTACTTC. This translates into CASGPGGGQGNYEQYF. The V gene is TRBV12-5, the J gene TRBJ2-7, with 10 bases that match TRBD1. Trimming at V came to 5 bases and at J to 4 bases, leaving 11 bases not matched to a gene. From germline, CDR1 is LGHNT and CDR2 FRNRAP. The CDR3 has 16 amino acids.

The J gene is TRBJ2-2, the V gene TRBV10-3; 11 bases line up with TRBD2. Germline V gene lookup returns CDR1 ENHRY and CDR2 SYGVKD. The CDR3 has 15 amino acids. Trimming cost V 5 bases and J 6 bases; bases outside gene matches: 5. CDR3: CAISPSGGHAGELFF. DNA of the CDR3: TGTGCCATCAGTCCTAGCGGGGGGCACGCCGGGGAGCTGTTTTTT.

The gene calls are TRBV18 and TRBJ1-5; 10 bases agree with TRBD1. The CDR3 covers 16 residues. V dropped 5 bases and J dropped 6; count of bases not matched to a gene: 10. Germline CDR1 and CDR2: KGHSH and LQKENI. CDR3 in DNA: TGTGCCAGCTCATTCACACCGGGACAGGGGAGTCAGCCCCAGCATTTT. Encoded protein: CASSFTPGQGSQPQHF. Together with reference TRBV18 and TRBJ1-5, the CDR3 gives the full variable domain: NAGVMQNPRHLVRRRGQEARLRCSPMKGHSHVYWYRQLPEEGLKFMVYLQKENIIDESGMPKERFSAEFPKEGPSILRIQQVVRGDSAAYFCASSFTPGQGSQPQHFGDGTRLSIL.

This chain connects TRBV2 to TRBJ2-5; weak D call: TRBD2 (6 bases). Trimming pared 5 bases from V and 1 base from J, leaving 11 bases between. The CDR3 length is 14 residues. CDR1 SNHLY and CDR2 FYNNEI come from the germline V gene. The CDR3 spells CASSPRLGQETQYF. CDR3 DNA: TGTGCCAGCAGTCCCCGACTAGGCCAAGAGACCCAGTACTTC.

The chain combines TRBV19 with TRBJ2-7; the match to TRBD1 covers 8 bases. Germline V gives CDR1 LNHDA, CDR2 SQIVND (reference sequence). Trimming removed 3 bases from V and 3 bases from J; junction bases left unmatched: 4. This CDR3 contains 14 residues. The CDR3 loop is CASSIEDRVYEQYF. DNA for the CDR3: TGTGCCAGTAGTATCGAGGACAGGGTCTACGAGCAGTACTTC. Based on the CDR3 plus reference TRBV19 and TRBJ2-7, the full variable domain is DGGITQSPKYLFRKEGQNVTLSCEQNLNHDAMYWYRQDPGQGLRLIYYSQIVNDFQKGDIAEGYSVSREKKESFPLTVTSAQKNPTAFYLCASSIEDRVYEQYFGPGTRLTVT.

The V call is TRBV27, the J call TRBJ2-7; 8 bases line up with TRBD1. This CDR3 has 16 amino acids. The V gene end was trimmed by 6 bases and the J gene end by 1 base; junction bases not matched to a gene: 11. The germline V gene encodes CDR1 MNHEY and CDR2 SMNVEV (reference sequence). For the CDR3, the DNA is TGTGCCAGCAGCCCGCCGGGACAGGAGAAATCCTACGAGCAGTACTTC. As protein: CASSPPGQEKSYEQYF.

V is TRBV7-8 and J is TRBJ2-7; 14 nucleotides line up with TRBD2. The V gene end was trimmed by 2 bases and the J gene end by 4 bases; junction bases not matched to a gene: 10. CDR3 length: 18 amino acids. Germline CDR1 and CDR2: SGHVS and FQNEAQ. The CDR3 region is CASSLTQPRTSGRYEQYF. In DNA form, the CDR3 reads TGTGCCAGCAGCTTAACACAACCCCGGACTAGCGGGAGGTACGAGCAGTACTTC. The variable domain in full, with the rest retrieved from reference TRBV7-8 and TRBJ2-7, is GAGVSQSPRYKVAKRGQDVALRCDPISGHVSLFWYQQALGQGPEFLTYFQNEAQLDKSGLPSDRFFAERPEGSVSTLKIQRTQQEDSAVYLCASSLTQPRTSGRYEQYFGPGTRLTVT.

The chain employs TRBV27 and TRBJ1-5; D perhaps matches TRBD1 (5 bases). CDR3 length: 14 residues. The V end was cut by 7 bases, the J end by 4 bases, with 14 bases between. Germline V gene lookup returns CDR1 MNHEY and CDR2 SMNVEV (reference sequence). CDR3 residues: CASIPSGKNQPQHF. The CDR3 region has the DNA TGTGCCAGCATTCCCTCAGGGAAGAATCAGCCCCAGCATTTT.

A few counts support this clone. The chain is built from TRBV4-2 and TRBJ2-3; 11 nucleotides agree with TRBD2. The CDR3 totals 16 residues. CDR1 is LGHNA and CDR2 is YNFKEQ in the germline V gene. With V trimmed by 5 bases and J by 2 bases, 6 bases remained unmatched. CDR3 coding DNA: TGTGCCAGCAGCTCCCGTAGCGGGGGGGACACAGATACGCAGTATTTT. Translating gives CASSSRSGGDTDTQYF.

The chain employs TRBV11-3 and TRBJ2-3; the D gene is possibly TRBD1 (7 bases). V was clipped by 5 bases and J by 8 bases, with 23 bases between them. This CDR3 spans 16 amino acids. Per germline, CDR1 SGHNT and CDR2 YENEEA. The CDR3 sequence: CASSTSTRGPSSTQYF. CDR3 in DNA: TGTGCCAGCAGCACGTCGACTAGGGGGCCTTCGAGTACGCAGTATTTT.

This rearrangement joins TRBV5-1 to TRBJ2-5; D perhaps matches TRBD1 (6 bases). Trimming removed 0 bases at V and 1 base at J, with 10 bases between. The CDR3 is 15 amino acids. The germline V gene has CDR1 SGHRS and CDR2 YFSETQ. The CDR3 loop reads CASSLGQAIQETQYF. The CDR3 DNA is TGCGCCAGCAGCTTGGGACAGGCGATCCAAGAGACCCAGTACTTC.

The V gene is TRBV5-4, the J gene TRBJ2-7; 11 bases are shared with TRBD2. V was clipped by 4 bases and J by 5 bases; unmatched bases: 8. CDR1 and CDR2 from the germline V gene are SGHNT and YYREEE (reference sequence). The CDR3 has 15 residues. The CDR3 coding sequence is TGTGCCAGCAGCCCATTAGCGGGAGGGGGACACGAGCAGTACTTC. This codes for CASSPLAGGGHEQYF.

The V call is TRBV4-1, the J call TRBJ2-3; D call uncertain. The CDR3 is 15 residues long. The V end lost 4 bases, the J end lost 0 bases, and 11 bases lay between the germline ends. The germline V gene has CDR1 MGHRA and CDR2 YSYEKL. The CDR3: CASSLRQPSTDTQYF. Here the CDR3 DNA reads TGCGCCAGCAGCCTCAGGCAGCCTAGCACAGATACGCAGTATTTT.

The chain joins TRBV24-1 to TRBJ2-7; 7 positions match TRBD2. CDR3 length: 16 amino acids. V shed 4 bases, J shed 0 bases, and the junction held 8 bases outside the gene matches. Germline assignment: CDR1 KGHDR and CDR2 SFDVKD. CDR3 coding DNA: TGTGCCACCAGTGACCCAAGCGGGGCGAGCTCCTACGAGCAGTACTTC. It translates to CATSDPSGASSYEQYF.

The rearrangement links TRBV11-2 to TRBJ1-1; unclear D gene. Germline CDR1 SGHAT, CDR2 FQNNGV. The germline V and J ends were trimmed by 3 bases and 1 base, with 6 bases remaining between them. CDR3 length equals 13 residues. The CDR3 DNA is TGTGCCAGCAGCTTGCAGTGGAACACTGAAGCTTTCTTT. It yields the protein CASSLQWNTEAFF. The whole variable domain, filled in from reference TRBV11-2 and TRBJ1-1, reads EAGVAQSPRYKIIEKRQSVAFWCNPISGHATLYWYQQILGQGPKLLIQFQNNGVVDDSQLPKDRFSAERLKGVDSTLKIQPAKLEDSAVYLCASSLQWNTEAFFGQGTRLTVV.

The chain carries TRBV7-9 and TRBJ2-5; D is undetermined. CDR1 SEHNR and CDR2 FQNEAQ come from the germline V gene (reference sequence). The CDR3 consists of 15 residues. Trimming stripped 2 bases from V and 5 bases from J, with 15 bases between. In DNA, the CDR3 is TGTGCCAGCAGCTTAAGTTCGGAGAGAGGTGAGACCCAGTACTTC. Translation gives CASSLSSERGETQYF.

The rearrangement links TRBV12-3 or TRBV12-4 to TRBJ2-2, with D unclear. The V end lost 6 bases, the J end lost 4 bases, and 9 bases lay between the germline ends. The CDR3 is made up of 13 amino acids. CDR3 amino acids: CASRRISTGELFF. For the CDR3, the DNA is TGTGCCAGCAGGAGGATAAGCACCGGGGAGCTGTTTTTT.

The rearrangement joins TRBV10-2 to TRBJ2-1; D is possibly TRBD1 (5 bases). Germline V gives CDR1 WSHSY, CDR2 SAAADI. V lost 5 bases and J lost 4, with 9 bases in between. The CDR3 extends over 13 amino acids. The CDR3 nucleotides are TGCGCCAGCAGTTGGGGCGGTTACAATGAGCAGTTCTTC. It is translated as CASSWGGYNEQFF.

This clone was seen only once. This chain connects TRBV18 to TRBJ1-4; TRBD1 might be the D (5 bases). Germline values: CDR1 KGHSH, CDR2 LQKENI. CDR3 length equals 16 residues. The V end lost 4 bases, the J end lost 0 bases, and 12 bases lay between the germline ends. CDR3 coding DNA: TGTGCCAGCTCACGGAACCGGGGGGCAACTAATGAAAAACTGTTTTTT. Encoded protein: CASSRNRGATNEKLFF.

V gene TRBV9 combines with J gene TRBJ2-3; 7 bases line up with TRBD2. Per the germline V gene, CDR1 is SGDLS and CDR2 is YYNGEE. V lost 2 bases and J lost 0; bases outside the gene matches: 3. This CDR3 is built from 15 residues. CDR3 sequence (DNA): TGTGCCAGCAGCGTCGAAGCGGGGAGCACAGATACGCAGTATTTT. It is translated as CASSVEAGSTDTQYF. Full variable domain (outside the CDR3, taken from reference TRBV9 and TRBJ2-3): DSGVTQTPKHLITATGQRVTLRCSPRSGDLSVYWYQQSLDQGLQFLIQYYNGEERAKGNILERFSAQQFPDLHSELNLSSLELGDSALYFCASSVEAGSTDTQYFGPGTRLTVL.